What follows describes a single TCR beta chain. Clones were read by immunoSEQ multiplex PCR, and TCRdb kept only the in-frame ones, dropping some. The sample holds just under 80,000 clones, 90% to 95% seen once. This sample was included in a study of T cell changes during pregnancy in multiple sclerosis. CDR3 length: 17 amino acids. CDR1 SGHVS and CDR2 FNYEAQ come from the germline V gene. J lost 2 bases, V lost 5 bases, and 11 bases had no gene match. The chain links TRBV7-6 to TRBJ2-3, with 9 bases lining up with TRBD1. Sequences were derived from peripheral blood, sampled in the first trimester of pregnancy. The clonotype comes from a female donor with multiple sclerosis, enrolled in a pregnancy study. This CDR3 is CASSPGDRDIYTDTQYF. The CDR3 DNA reads as TGTGCCAGCAGCCCCGGGGACAGGGATATCTACACAGATACGCAGTATTTT.